Only a few counts were recorded for the clone carrying this TCR beta chain. What it binds is not known. Sequencing used immunoSEQ multiplex PCR; TCRdb keeps in-frame clones, though not all of them. Seen here are 85,000 to 100,000 clones, under 90% observed once, and the top ten hold approximately 4%. CDR3 length equals 12 residues. V was trimmed by 8 bases and J by 4 bases, leaving 11 bases between them. CDR1 is MNHNY, CDR2 SVGAGI, per germline (reference sequence). Single viable CD3+CD4+CD8-CD45RO+ cells were sorted as the memory CD4+ T cells. Serum IgG to CMV pp150, pp28, p38 and p52 defined serostatus. This record comes from a study of memory CD4+ T cells and cytomegalovirus serostatus. Study-level background: Of the healthy Belgian adults, 9 or 10 were CMV seropositive and approximately 25 seronegative.

Study results and caveats: 67 of 164 known CMV-associated TCRbeta sequences appeared in CD4+ memory.

The TCR originated in an adult in good health and CMV-seropositive. The chain joins TRBV6-6 to TRBJ1-2; D is unresolved. The sequencing input was memory CD4+ T cells from blood. The CDR3 spells CASGRESYGYTF. As DNA, the CDR3 is TGTGCCAGCGGGAGGGAGAGCTATGGCTACACCTTC.